This TCR beta chain was sequenced in a study of blood T cell repertoires in COVID-19. Study background: Samples representing acute and convalescent COVID-19 were sourced from the United States, Italy and Spain. PBMCs, B-cell-depleted T cells, or T cells were the source of the cDNA or gDNA that made up the material.

The CDR3 has 14 amino acids. Germline assignment: CDR1 LGHDT and CDR2 YNNKEL (reference sequence). Losses at the gene ends were 6 bases for V and 5 bases for J; bases not matched to a gene: 7. The authors' processing: Reference gene primer amplification in the assay estimated nucleated cell counts. Profiled with immunoSEQ multiplex PCR; TCRdb holds only in-frame clones, not every one. V, J and clone size are those of that table, while D and trimming were read from the DNA. The repertoire holds over 200,000 clones, around 83% seen once, with roughly 8% in the top ten. The sample comprised peripheral blood. This TCR came from a woman between 50 and 59 years old with acute or convalescent COVID-19. The chain joins TRBV3-1 (or the pseudogene TRBV3-2) to TRBJ1-5; 7 bases map to TRBD1. CDR3 in amino acids: CASSYRGGDQPQHF. CDR3 bases: TGTGCCAGCAGTTACAGGGGAGGCGATCAGCCCCAGCATTTT.